This T cell receptor (beta chain) is from a study of cytomegalovirus exposure and HLA in healthy donors. Notes on the study in general: Among TCR beta chains, those listed as cytomegalovirus-associated numbered fewer than 200. In a later analysis, a genetic analysis reported fewer productive-TCR N-insertions in an Asian-associated ancestry cluster than the cohort average.

Per germline, CDR1 SGHRS and CDR2 YFSETQ. CDR3 length equals 15 residues. J was trimmed by 2 bases and V by 4 bases; bases with no gene match: 6. Primers: 60 Vbeta forward and 13 Jbeta reverse. Sequenced by immunoSEQ multiplex PCR; TCRdb stores in-frame clones only, minus some. Here the sample spans about 62,000 clones, around 87% being singletons. Note on this clone: Its antigen is as yet unknown.

J is TRBJ2-1 and V is TRBV5-1, with 7 bases lining up with TRBD2. The sample comprised PBMCs. The clonotype comes from a man between 18 and 29 years old in good health and CMV-seronegative. The CDR3 DNA reads as TGCGCCAGCAGCCCGGGACTAACTACCTACAATGAGCAGTTCTTC. Its protein is CASSPGLTTYNEQFF.